The 4 T cell receptor beta chains below were found in one sample sequenced in a study of blood T cells in healthy people across ages. The use of a sample-barcoded 5' primer and a J-beta primer mix characterized a second PCR of 7 to 11 cycles. TCRdb re-called the 5' RACE reads through MiXCR, storing one row per CDR3 protein. The sample lists 1.5 million to 2 million distinct CDR3 sequences, over 25% occurring once. The source material was blood. These receptors all come from a woman aged 25 to 45 in good health.

This clonotype has a handful of counts. The chain combines TRBV29-1 with TRBJ2-1; 11 bases align to TRBD1. V shed 6 bases, J shed 7 bases, and the junction held 8 bases outside the gene matches. The germline gives CDR1 SQVTM, CDR2 ANQGSEA. The CDR3 consists of 14 residues. The CDR3 DNA is TGCAGCGTAGGACAGGGGGCAAGGTTAAATGAGCAGTTCTTC. As protein: CSVGQGARLNEQFF.

This clonotype turned up a few times. This rearrangement joins TRBV6-5 to TRBJ1-1; D is unresolved. CDR1 and CDR2 (germline): MNHEY, SVGAGI. There are 15 residues in the CDR3. The V gene lost 3 bases and the J gene lost 6 bases, with 17 bases spanning the gap. CDR3 protein: CASSYLASTGAEAFF. For the CDR3, the DNA is TGTGCCAGCAGTTATCTGGCCTCCACCGGGGCTGAAGCTTTCTTT.

The rearrangement links TRBV5-5 to TRBJ1-5; 8 bases are shared with TRBD1. The germline gives CDR1 SGHKS, CDR2 YYEKEE (reference sequence). This CDR3 region has 17 residues. V gave up 4 bases and J gave up 5 bases; unmatched junction bases: 14. In DNA, the CDR3 is TGTGCCAGCAGCCCCGGACAGGGAACCGTAGCGGATCAGCCCCAGCATTTT. It specifies CASSPGQGTVADQPQHF.

On this clonotype itself: This may come from a read error, since a much larger clone is one base off. The chain joins TRBV7-9 to TRBJ1-2; 7 bases map to TRBD1. The V gene's germline CDR1 is SEHNR and CDR2 FQNEAQ (reference sequence). The CDR3 sequence is 14 residues long. The chain's CDR3 is CTSSLYQGGYGYTF. The CDR3 DNA is TGTACCAGCAGCTTATACCAGGGGGGCTATGGCTACACCTTC.